The 10 T cell receptor beta chains reported below all come from one sample, sequenced in a study of shared clonotypes between healthy human individuals. Here immunoSEQ multiplex PCR was the method, and the copy in TCRdb shows in-frame clones only, minus some. The sample yields roughly 1.5 million clones, approximately 98% seen once. The sample comprised naive CD4+ T cells sorted from blood. The subset was: CD45RA+ positively selected. The receptors shown here come from a man younger than 45 in good health.

This chain uses TRBV27 with TRBJ2-2; 12 bases are a match to TRBD2. V trimming: 2 bases; J trimming: 6 bases; junction bases outside the gene matches: 4. Per germline, CDR1 MNHEY and CDR2 SMNVEV (reference sequence). This CDR3 comprises 16 residues. CDR3 bases: TGTGCCAGCAGTTTACTCGGACTAGCGGGATCCGGGGAGCTGTTTTTT. Its protein is CASSLLGLAGSGELFF.

CDR3 amino acids: CSVGEGAYEQYF. DNA for the CDR3: TGCAGCGTTGGGGAAGGGGCCTACGAGCAGTACTTC. The chain combines TRBV29-1 with TRBJ2-7; TRBD1 might be the D (5 bases). The CDR3 totals 12 residues. Trimming left V 4 bases short and J 2 bases short, with 9 bases between. CDR1 and CDR2 from the germline V gene are SQVTM and ANQGSEA.

The gene calls are TRBV10-3 and TRBJ1-5; D perhaps matches TRBD1 (6 bases). The CDR3 length is 16 residues. The germline V gene has CDR1 ENHRY and CDR2 SYGVKD. Trimming shortened V by 3 bases and J by 6 bases, and 18 bases separated the two germline ends. CDR3 amino acids: CAISEGATGGGQPQHF. The CDR3 nucleotides read TGTGCCATCAGTGAAGGGGCGACAGGTGGGGGTCAGCCCCAGCATTTT.

In its sample, this clone was seen once. V gene TRBV21-1 combines with J gene TRBJ2-7; the D call TRBD1 from the table was never checked on the DNA. TRBV21-1 is a known pseudogene. The CDR3 consists of 14 residues. The CDR3 protein is CASSAGQRHYEQYF. Written as DNA, the CDR3 is TGTGCCAGCAGCGCGGGACAGCGACACTACGAGCAGTACTTC.

With respect to this clone: Other DNA sequences in the sample encode the same CDR3. The genes are TRBV25-1 and TRBJ2-7; 8 bases fit TRBD1. Per germline, CDR1 MGHDK and CDR2 SYGVNS. J was trimmed by 6 bases and V by 4 bases; bases with no gene match: 2. The CDR3 totals 12 residues. The CDR3: CASSVTGGEQYF. As DNA, the CDR3 is TGTGCCAGCAGTGTTACAGGGGGCGAGCAGTACTTC.

The chain carries TRBV21-1 and TRBJ2-7; whether TRBD1, the table's D call, matches the DNA was not checked. TRBV21-1 corresponds to a pseudogene. This CDR3 contains 19 residues. CDR3 loop: CASKLRRGHTEGREDEQYF. Here the CDR3 DNA reads TGTGCCAGCAAATTACGTAGGGGGCATACCGAGGGCCGTGAAGACGAGCAGTACTTC.

J is TRBJ2-7 and V is TRBV11-2; perhaps TRBD1 as D (6 bases). The CDR3 covers 14 residues. V was cut by 6 bases and J by 2 bases, with 14 bases left in between. The germline V gene encodes CDR1 SGHAT and CDR2 FQNNGV. The CDR3 DNA follows: TGTGCCAGCAGGTTGGGGGCAGGGACCTACGAGCAGTACTTC. It yields the protein CASRLGAGTYEQYF.

The rearrangement joins TRBV5-1 to TRBJ2-1; perhaps TRBD2 as D (5 bases). Germline CDR1 SGHRS, CDR2 YFSETQ. Trimming removed 2 bases at V and 0 bases at J, with 9 bases between. The CDR3 runs 15 residues. CDR3 sequence (DNA): TGCGCCAGCAGCTTCGGGATAAGCTCCTACAATGAGCAGTTCTTC. Protein product: CASSFGISSYNEQFF.

The V call is TRBV28, the J call TRBJ2-4; D may be TRBD1 or TRBD2 (6 bases each). CDR1 is MDHEN and CDR2 is SYDVKM in the germline V gene. This CDR3 has 18 residues. Trimming took 5 bases from V and 7 from J, leaving 27 bases between them. The CDR3 spells CASSNVGGPNTYSNIQYF. In nucleotides, the CDR3 is TGTGCCAGCAGTAATGTGGGGGGCCCGAATACATACTCGAACATTCAGTACTTC.

The V and J genes are TRBV4-1 and TRBJ2-7, with D uncertain. Germline lookup yields CDR1 MGHRA and CDR2 YSYEKL. V was cut by 2 bases and J by 2 bases, with 16 bases left in between. The CDR3 consists of 16 residues. The CDR3 reads CASSQFAFPTTYEQYF. The CDR3 DNA follows: TGCGCCAGCAGCCAATTTGCTTTCCCTACGACCTACGAGCAGTACTTC.